This T cell receptor (beta chain) emerged from a study of blood T cell repertoires in COVID-19. Only in-frame clones appear in the TCRdb table, and some are missing; sequencing was by immunoSEQ multiplex PCR. The sample comprises about 200,000 clones, roughly 80% of which are singletons, and approximately 7.2% rests with the top ten. The CDR3 spans 15 residues. The V and J ends lost 2 bases and 3 bases, in that order; junction bases with no gene match: 7. CDR1 and CDR2 from the germline V gene are GTSNPN and SVGIG (reference sequence). The TCR comes from a woman of 80 years or more with acute or convalescent COVID-19. The sequenced sample consisted of peripheral blood. The chain carries TRBV30 and TRBJ2-5; TRBD2 matches 9 bases. The CDR3 spells CAWSQKGTSKETQYF. The CDR3 DNA is TGTGCCTGGAGTCAAAAAGGGACTAGCAAAGAGACCCAGTACTTC.